This TCR beta chain is from a study of response to subunit inactivated influenza vaccine. MiXCR was run by TCRdb on the RT-PCR reads, yielding one entry per CDR3 protein. In the table there are 500,000 to 550,000 distinct CDR3 sequences, 6.5% to 8% of which are singletons. V lost 4 bases and J lost 5; bases outside the gene matches: 6. CDR1 is MNHEY, CDR2 SMNVEV, per germline (reference sequence). This CDR3 spans 14 amino acids. This clonotype was sampled from a man between 45 and 75 years old who received an inactivated influenza vaccine. The sequences come from PBMCs from blood, collected 23 months after vaccination. V and J are TRBV27 and TRBJ2-5; 8 positions agree with TRBD1. The CDR3 here is CASSSPGGVETQYF. CDR3 DNA sequence: TGTGCCAGCAGTTCGCCAGGGGGCGTGGAGACCCAGTACTTC.